This TCR beta chain was profiled in a study of regulatory T cells in long-lasting Graves disease. This clonotype was detected ten times or more. Arm-PCR with iRepertoire HTBI primers amplified the CDR3 regions for these TCR beta libraries. Via MiXCR, TCRdb re-called the multiplex PCR reads, giving one row per CDR3 protein. The table lists approximately 400,000 distinct CDR3 sequences, 14% to 15% of them singletons, with 16% in the top ten. The time point: newly diagnosed GD, antithyroid drugs for less than 3 months. Construction of the TCR library relied on RNA isolated from PBMCs. EDTA tubes received approximately 9.8 milliliters of drawn peripheral blood. Germline values: CDR1 MNHEY, CDR2 SVGAGI. This CDR3 has 15 residues. The junction had 6 bases not matched to a gene; V was cut back by 0 bases and J by 8 bases. The data were also submitted as part of a second study, on T cells in Graves' hyperthyroidism and ophthalmopathy. In that study: Hyperthyroidism of Graves' type that showed no ophthalmopathy progression within 18 months was stable.

The sequences come from peripheral blood mononuclear cells (PBMCs), collected at new diagnosis, from a patient treated with antithyroid drugs. The V call is TRBV6-5, the J call TRBJ1-2; 10 bases map to TRBD1. The sequence derives from a woman in her thirties with Graves disease. The CDR3 sequence: CASSYSSGTGDGYTF. CDR3 nucleotides: TGTGCCAGCAGTTACTCGTCCGGGACAGGGGACGGCTACACCTTC.